What follows are 17 T cell receptor beta chains derived from one specimen sequenced in a study of blood T cell repertoires in COVID-19. Assay used: immunoSEQ multiplex PCR; TCRdb lists only in-frame clones, some missing. The sample includes over 400,000 clones, approximately 83% of them seen just once. Sequencing was carried out using peripheral blood. The receptors come from a human donor in a cohort sampled during active COVID-19.

V is TRBV7-8 and J is TRBJ2-1, with a tentative D call TRBD2 (7 bases). V shed 5 bases and J shed 7 bases, with 21 bases lying between them. The CDR3 consists of 16 residues. Germline V lookup: CDR1 SGHVS, CDR2 FQNEAQ. CDR3 amino acids: CASSAGGPREPNEQFF. The CDR3 bases are TGTGCCAGCAGCGCCGGGGGGCCGCGGGAGCCAAATGAGCAGTTCTTC.

J is TRBJ2-5 and V is TRBV3-1 (or the pseudogene TRBV3-2), with D maybe TRBD2 (6 bases). CDR1 and CDR2 (germline): LGHDT, YNNKEL (reference sequence). Trimming left V 8 bases short and J 5 bases short, with 15 bases between. CDR3 length equals 13 residues. The CDR3 is CASAGGPRETQYF. The DNA of the CDR3 is TGTGCCAGCGCTGGAGGGCCGAGGGAGACCCAGTACTTC.

The chain is built from TRBV29-1 and TRBJ2-2; TRBD2 is a possible D gene (6 bases). Between the trimmed V and J ends, which lost 5 bases and 0 bases, there was a span of 7 bases. Germline loops: CDR1 SQVTM, CDR2 ANQGSEA. The CDR3 runs 13 residues. The CDR3 sequence is CSVKRANTGELFF. The CDR3 nucleotides are TGCAGCGTTAAGCGGGCGAACACCGGGGAGCTGTTTTTT.

This clone was seen a handful of times. The CDR3 sequence is CASSPQGHQPQHF. CDR3 in DNA: TGTGCCAGCAGTCCTCAGGGTCATCAGCCCCAGCATTTT. The V call is TRBV27, the J call TRBJ1-5, with D perhaps TRBD1 (5 bases). The V and J ends lost 5 bases and 5 bases respectively, with 10 bases between them. This CDR3 contains 13 residues. CDR1 and CDR2 (germline): MNHEY, SMNVEV (reference sequence).

V gene TRBV20-1 combines with J gene TRBJ1-6; 8 bases fit TRBD1. CDR1 and CDR2 from the germline V gene are DFQATT and SNEGSKA (reference sequence). V trimming: 7 bases; J trimming: 7 bases; junction bases outside the gene matches: 9. CDR3 size: 14 residues. The CDR3 nucleotides are TGCAGTGGTAGTGGAACAGGGGGAAATTCACCCCTCCACTTT. Its protein product is CSGSGTGGNSPLHF.

This chain joins TRBV3-1 (or the pseudogene TRBV3-2) and TRBJ2-5; 7 bases agree with TRBD1. This CDR3 spans 15 amino acids. Trimming cost V 5 bases and J 2 bases; bases outside gene matches: 8. Germline V gives CDR1 LGHDT, CDR2 YNNKEL (reference sequence). CDR3 DNA: TGTGCCAGCAGCTCCCGGGACAGCAAACAAGAGACCCAGTACTTC. It codes for CASSSRDSKQETQYF.

The chain combines TRBV10-3 with TRBJ2-4; 8 bases match TRBD2. With 0 bases clipped from V and 0 bases from J, the junction kept 13 bases outside the gene matches. The CDR3 is made up of 20 amino acids. Germline V gene sequence: CDR1 ENHRY, CDR2 SYGVKD. CDR3 coding DNA: TGTGCCATCAGTGAGTCCCCGGGGGTAGCGGGATCTTTAGCCAAAAACATTCAGTACTTC. It is translated as CAISESPGVAGSLAKNIQYF.

The CDR3, as DNA: TGCAGTGCTAGTGGACGGACTTATGGCTACACCTTC. The encoded protein is CSASGRTYGYTF. The V gene is TRBV20-1, the J gene TRBJ1-2; no reliable D call. The CDR3 is 12 residues long. Trimming left V 3 bases short and J 5 bases short, with 10 bases between. Germline V gene lookup returns CDR1 DFQATT and CDR2 SNEGSKA (reference sequence).

The J gene is TRBJ1-1, the V gene TRBV5-4; D is ambiguous. V lost 2 bases and J lost 2, with 10 bases in between. The germline V gene encodes CDR1 SGHNT and CDR2 YYREEE (reference sequence). The CDR3 is 14 amino acids. The CDR3 spells CASSFLRDNTEAFF. CDR3 nucleotides: TGTGCCAGCAGCTTCCTACGGGATAACACTGAAGCTTTCTTT. Full variable domain (rest looked up from reference TRBV5-4 and TRBJ1-1): ETGVTQSPTHLIKTRGQQVTLRCSSQSGHNTVSWYQQALGQGPQFIFQYYREEENGRGNFPPRFSGLQFPNYSSELNVNALELDDSALYLCASSFLRDNTEAFFGQGTRLTVV.

V usage is TRBV7-2 and J usage is TRBJ1-5; no firm D call. Trimming shortened V by 4 bases and J by 2 bases, and 6 bases separated the two germline ends. CDR3 length: 13 amino acids. Looked up from germline, CDR1 is SGHTA and CDR2 is FQGNSA. The chain's CDR3 is CASSSSGNQPQHF. The DNA of the CDR3 is TGTGCCAGCAGCTCCTCGGGCAATCAGCCCCAGCATTTT.

CDR3: CASSVGTSNGAFF. The CDR3 nucleotides read TGCGCCAGCAGTGTCGGGACTTCAAATGGAGCTTTCTTT. The chain combines TRBV10-2 with TRBJ1-1, with D tentatively TRBD1 (5 bases). The CDR3 length is 13 residues. V dropped 4 bases and J dropped 10 bases, with 16 bases sitting between them. Germline V gene lookup returns CDR1 WSHSY and CDR2 SAAADI.

V and J are TRBV6-2 or TRBV6-3 and TRBJ2-5; 7 bases are shared with TRBD2. The CDR3 extends over 19 amino acids. Germline assignment: CDR1 MNHEY and CDR2 SVGEGT. The V and J ends lost 0 bases and 2 bases, in that order; junction bases with no gene match: 15. The CDR3 region has the DNA TGTGCCAGCAGTTACTCCCTACGGGAGGCCCGGATAATACAAGAGACCCAGTACTTC. Its protein is CASSYSLREARIIQETQYF.

The rearrangement joins TRBV25-1 to TRBJ1-2; D is ambiguous. CDR1 and CDR2 (germline): MGHDK, SYGVNS. This CDR3 is built from 14 residues. Deletions cut 1 base from V and 2 bases from J, with 8 bases between. CDR3: CASSEWSENYGYTF. CDR3 coding DNA: TGTGCCAGCAGTGAATGGTCAGAAAACTATGGCTACACCTTC.

This clone was found once. The chain employs TRBV11-2 and TRBJ2-7; the D gene is possibly TRBD2 (6 bases). Germline V lookup: CDR1 SGHAT, CDR2 FQNNGV. The CDR3 totals 14 residues. Between the trimmed V and J ends, which lost 1 base and 6 bases, there was a span of 13 bases. The DNA of the CDR3 is TGTGCCAGCAGCTTAGCGGAGGGAAGGGGCGAGCAGTACTTC. Its protein is CASSLAEGRGEQYF.

This clone was recorded once. The chain combines TRBV6-5 with TRBJ1-6; D call uncertain. The CDR3 loop spans 15 amino acids. Germline V gene lookup returns CDR1 MNHEY and CDR2 SVGAGI. V was shortened by 5 bases and J by 8 bases, with 16 bases between the two germline ends. The CDR3 coding sequence is TGTGCCAGCAGTCTTGAGGGCACCGGAGATTCACCCCTCCACTTT. It translates to CASSLEGTGDSPLHF.

The CDR3: CASSLGVIEAAPNTEAFF. In nucleotides, the CDR3 is TGTGCCAGCAGCTTAGGAGTTATAGAGGCAGCACCGAACACTGAAGCTTTCTTT. The rearrangement joins TRBV7-8 to TRBJ1-1; D remains ambiguous. Germline CDR1 reads SGHVS; CDR2 reads FQNEAQ. V was clipped by 1 base and J by 1 base, with 19 bases between them. The CDR3 covers 18 residues.

This clone was counted only a few times. The CDR3 is CASSLFPSNTEAFF. The CDR3 DNA reads TGTGCCAGCAGCTTATTCCCCAGTAACACTGAAGCTTTCTTT. The chain uses TRBV7-8 and TRBJ1-1; D not certain. Trimming pared 2 bases from V and 2 bases from J, leaving 9 bases between. CDR3 size: 14 residues. In germline, CDR1 is SGHVS, CDR2 FQNEAQ.